The sequence of this TCR beta chain was determined in a study of blood T cell repertoires in COVID-19 (dated by TCRdb to 2018 to 2021). At the level of the whole study: Samples from collaborators originated in the United States, Italy and Spain and spanned both the acute and convalescent phases of COVID-19. The prospective study material was composed of cDNA or gDNA derived from T cells, B-cell-depleted T cells, or PBMCs. The dataset comprised deeply sampled blood TCRbeta repertoires from subjects exposed to, actively infected with, or recovered from COVID-19. A freely available public database, intended as a resource for researchers studying the immune response to SARS-CoV-2, is where the repertoires were released. The samples were drawn from the first 160 participants of the ongoing ImmuneRACE study and from 950 to 1,500 subjects provided by 6 global collaborators. A de-identified subject ID, COVID-19 status, age in years and sex were almost always included in the sample metadata. HLA class I and class II types, where available, came from metadata supplied by the sample provider rather than from assay-based typing.

Regarding this clone: The clone's antigen remains unknown. Base qualities are not provided; no much larger clone lies one nucleotide away.

TCRbeta CDR3 regions were amplified from genomic DNA using the immunoSEQ Assay, a bias-controlled multiplex PCR. In the authors' own workflow: The number of nucleated cells in each sample was estimated from the amplification of reference gene primers within the assay. To quantify the absolute abundance of each unique TCRbeta CDR3 rearrangement, sequence reads were collapsed and filtered. For each sample, productive Simpson clonality was calculated as the square root of Simpson's diversity index across productive rearrangements. Imported from immuneACCESS, the table was reduced by TCRdb to in-frame sequences with V and J called. These copies leave out some clones; in studies compared against another copy, an unresolved V gene accounts for under half, and the cause of the remainder is not known. Clonal size and the V and J genes are those of that table, whereas D and trimming came from the DNA. The sample table lists a few hundred thousand clones, approximately 85% of them with a count of one. The ten largest clones add up to roughly 0.94% of the sample.

One collaborating source in Seattle enrolled patients while the patients were actively infected and followed the patients over time throughout the course of disease. Collaborating institutions collected whole blood in K2EDTA tubes following their own protocols. For TCRbeta analysis, collaborators shipped samples in one of three forms: frozen whole blood, isolated PBMCs, or DNA extracted from either of those sample types. What the research found in general, with its limitations: The quantity of clinical and demographic metadata differed by source and by participant and was supplied without curation.

The clonotype originates from a human donor with COVID-19, enrolled during active disease. The donor label of this sample is uncertain. The sample comprised peripheral blood.

The CDR3 reads as follows: CASSFRDSENSPLHF. The DNA sequence is given as TGTGCCAGCAGTTTCCGGGACAGCGAAAATTCACCCCTCCACTTT. The receptor chain draws on TRBV27 and TRBJ1-6; 7 bases in the junction line up with TRBD1. Here V drops 3 bases and J drops 7 bases, and the junction holds 6 bases not matched to any gene. The CDR3 covers 15 residues, taking in both the cysteine and the phenylalanine. Of all the DNA, just the CDR3 is kept, 45 bases in frame from base 1. CDR1 and CDR2, looked up from the germline V gene (reference sequence), are MNHEY and SMNVEV.